The 11 T cell receptor beta chains in this list originate from one sample, sequenced in a study of control samples from healthy donors and cancer patients. Assay used: immunoSEQ multiplex PCR; TCRdb lists only in-frame clones, some missing. The sample consists of around 130,000 clones, more than 70% of them appearing once. Sequencing was done on a sample of blood. These receptors were collected from a man aged 50-59 years in good health.

The chain carries TRBV6-2 or TRBV6-3 and TRBJ2-1; 13 nucleotides line up with TRBD2. CDR3 size: 20 residues. From germline, CDR1 is MNHEY and CDR2 SVGEGT. The ends lost 3 bases at V and 7 bases at J; junction bases unmatched: 18. In DNA form, the CDR3 reads TGTGCCAGCAGTTATCCATTTACTCGAAGCACTAGCGGGGGGGTAAATGAGCAGTTCTTC. Amino acids: CASSYPFTRSTSGGVNEQFF.

This clone was found once. This sequence joins TRBV11-3 and TRBJ2-1; D possibly uses TRBD1 or TRBD2 (5 bases each). V was trimmed by 6 bases and J by 4 bases, leaving 13 bases between them. The CDR3 contains 14 residues. The V gene's germline CDR1 is SGHNT and CDR2 YENEEA. The CDR3 protein is CASSRDGPYNEQFF. CDR3 coding DNA: TGTGCCAGCAGTAGGGACGGCCCTTACAATGAGCAGTTCTTC.

The CDR3 loop reads CASSPRGRSEQYF. The CDR3 coding sequence is TGTGCCAGCAGTCCCCGGGGTCGAAGCGAGCAGTACTTC. The V and J genes are TRBV6-5 and TRBJ2-7; possibly TRBD2 for D (5 bases). Germline CDR1 and CDR2: MNHEY and SVGAGI. This CDR3 is built from 13 residues. The V end was cut by 5 bases, the J end by 6 bases, with 14 bases between.

V gene TRBV10-2 combines with J gene TRBJ2-7; D gene ambiguous. V lost 6 bases and J 2 bases, leaving 11 bases between the germline ends. There are 13 residues in the CDR3. The germline V gene encodes CDR1 WSHSY and CDR2 SAAADI. As DNA, the CDR3 is TGCGCCAGCAGGGGTCAGGAGACCTACGAGCAGTACTTC. This translates into CASRGQETYEQYF.

The chain couples TRBV9 to TRBJ1-1; the D gene is possibly TRBD1 (5 bases). Germline V CDR1 and CDR2: SGDLS, YYNGEE. V gave up 0 bases and J gave up 2 bases, with 11 bases separating them. The CDR3 length is 15 residues. This chain's CDR3 is CASSVVGEVNTEAFF. The CDR3 DNA follows: TGTGCCAGCAGCGTAGTGGGGGAGGTCAACACTGAAGCTTTCTTT.

This sequence joins TRBV4-1 and TRBJ2-2; 10 nucleotides match TRBD2. This CDR3 contains 17 residues. The V and J ends lost 1 base and 2 bases, in that order; junction bases with no gene match: 4. Germline V gives CDR1 MGHRA, CDR2 YSYEKL. This CDR3 is CASSQGLAGVNTGELFF. CDR3 DNA sequence: TGCGCCAGCAGCCAAGGGCTAGCGGGGGTCAACACCGGGGAGCTGTTTTTT.

V is TRBV2 and J is TRBJ1-6; TRBD1 might be the D (5 bases). From germline, CDR1 is SNHLY and CDR2 FYNNEI. Trimming cost V 3 bases and J 2 bases, with 14 bases left between them. CDR3 size: 17 residues. In DNA form, the CDR3 reads TGTGCCAGCAGTGAGGGACCCCAGGAAGCCTATAATTCACCCCTCCACTTT. Its protein is CASSEGPQEAYNSPLHF.

The V call is TRBV29-1, the J call TRBJ1-2; perhaps TRBD1 as D (6 bases). V was cut by 4 bases and J by 8 bases, with 20 bases left in between. CDR3 length equals 14 residues. CDR1 is SQVTM and CDR2 is ANQGSEA in the germline V gene. The CDR3 region has the DNA TGCAGCGTTGGGGTTACGACAGGTTGGAAAGGCTACACCTTC. Protein: CSVGVTTGWKGYTF.

This sequence joins TRBV11-2 and TRBJ2-3, with a tentative D call TRBD1 (6 bases). CDR1 is SGHAT, CDR2 FQNNGV, per germline. V was trimmed by 1 base and J by 3 bases, leaving 11 bases between them. CDR3 length: 15 residues. The DNA of the CDR3 is TGTGCCAGCAGCTTAGGAGGACAGAGAACAGATACGCAGTATTTT. Translation: CASSLGGQRTDTQYF.

The rearrangement uses TRBV4-1 and TRBJ1-1; 7 bases align to TRBD1. The V and J ends lost 6 bases and 1 base, in that order; junction bases with no gene match: 5. Germline V gene sequence: CDR1 MGHRA, CDR2 YSYEKL. The CDR3 is made up of 14 amino acids. The CDR3 DNA is TGCGCCAGCAGGGACAGGATCCAGAACACTGAAGCTTTCTTT. This gives the protein CASRDRIQNTEAFF.

The genes are TRBV4-2 and TRBJ2-3; 15 bases match TRBD2. The CDR3 totals 18 residues. The junction had 9 bases not matched to a gene; V was cut back by 4 bases and J by 4 bases. Germline lookup yields CDR1 LGHNA and CDR2 YNFKEQ. CDR3 region: CASSPGLAGGRVPDTQYF. The CDR3 nucleotides read TGTGCCAGCAGCCCCGGACTAGCGGGGGGGCGTGTCCCAGATACGCAGTATTTT.